The subject of this entry is one T cell receptor (beta chain). Its antigen remains unidentified. This entry is derived from a study of monozygotic twins with inflammatory bowel disease. Germline V gives CDR1 SGHRS, CDR2 YFSETQ. There are 18 residues in the CDR3. cDNA for each sample came from eight separate reactions. TCRdb processed the 5' RACE reads again and assigns one entry to each CDR3 protein, with no DNA. The sample's table shows some 200,000 distinct CDR3 sequences. Study results and caveats: Since immunosuppressive treatments differed, patient repertoires may have gained added variability. No separation of different T cell subtypes was possible. Twins with IBD were found to have lower TCRbeta diversity (inverse Simpson) than healthy co-twins.

Sequencing was carried out using blood. The TCR originated in a human donor with ulcerative colitis or Crohn's disease, or a healthy co-twin of an affected twin (not recorded which). This sequence joins TRBV5-1 and TRBJ2-2; TCRdb's D gene call, TRBD1, goes unchecked for lack of DNA. The CDR3 protein is CASDPLGAQPGGTGELFF. Full variable domain (rest looked up from reference TRBV5-1 and TRBJ2-2): KAGVTQTPRYLIKTRGQQVTLSCSPISGHRSVSWYQQTPGQGLQFLFEYFSETQRNKGNFPGRFSGRQFSNSRSEMNVSTLELGDSALYLCASDPLGAQPGGTGELFFGEGSRLTVL.